This T cell receptor (beta chain) was documented in a study of shared T cell receptors in the human thymus. The protocol was immunoSEQ multiplex PCR, while the TCRdb copy is restricted to in-frame clones and leaves out a portion. The sample consists of 500,000 to 850,000 clones, approximately 89% of them appearing once. Germline V gives CDR1 LGHNA, CDR2 YNFKEQ. The CDR3 has 14 amino acids. V was pared by 0 bases and J by 4 bases, with 0 bases of the junction left unmatched. This same sample was also part of a study on human thymus T cells. This second study says: Healthy Finnish infants undergoing corrective surgery for congenital heart defects provided the donor material. It was from resections taken during corrective heart surgery that the thymus tissue came.

The specimen sequenced was thymocytes. The TCR sequence derives from a boy in the first two years of life with a congenital heart defect. The rearrangement uses TRBV4-2 and TRBJ2-7; 10 nucleotides line up with TRBD2. The CDR3 region is CASSQEGLAYEQYF. For the CDR3, the DNA is TGTGCCAGCAGCCAAGAGGGACTAGCGTACGAGCAGTACTTC.